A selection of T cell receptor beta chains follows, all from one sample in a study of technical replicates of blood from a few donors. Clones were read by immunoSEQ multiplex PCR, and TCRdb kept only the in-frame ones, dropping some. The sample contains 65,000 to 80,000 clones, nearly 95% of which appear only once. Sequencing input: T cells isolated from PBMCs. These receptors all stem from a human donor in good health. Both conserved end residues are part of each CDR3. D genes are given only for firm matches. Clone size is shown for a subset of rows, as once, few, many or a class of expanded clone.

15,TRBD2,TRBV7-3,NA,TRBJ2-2,CASSLKLAGVGELFF,TGTGCCAGCAGCTTAAAGCTAGCGGGGGTCGGGGAGCTGTTTTTT
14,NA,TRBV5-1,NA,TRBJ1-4,CASSLRGGKEKLFF,TGCGCCAGCAGCTTGCGGGGGGGAAAAGAAAAACTGTTTTTT
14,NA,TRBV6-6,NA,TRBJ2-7,CASSRDRTSYEQYF,TGTGCCAGCAGCAGAGACAGGACTTCCTACGAGCAGTACTTC
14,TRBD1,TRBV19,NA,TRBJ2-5,CASSTPGQVETQYF,TGTGCCAGTAGTACGCCCGGACAGGTGGAGACCCAGTACTTC
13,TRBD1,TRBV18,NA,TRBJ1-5,CASSADREEPQHF,TGTGCCAGCTCAGCGGACAGGGAAGAGCCCCAGCATTTT
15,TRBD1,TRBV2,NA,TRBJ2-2,CASISGTGSTGELFF,TGTGCCAGCATTTCCGGGACAGGGTCCACCGGGGAGCTGTTTTTT
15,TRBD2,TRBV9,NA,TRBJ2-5,CASTPLAGPRETQYF,TGTGCCAGCACCCCACTAGCGGGACCTAGAGAGACCCAGTACTTC
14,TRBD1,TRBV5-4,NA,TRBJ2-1,CASSGTGQLDEQFF,TGTGCCAGCAGCGGAACGGGACAGTTGGATGAGCAGTTCTTC
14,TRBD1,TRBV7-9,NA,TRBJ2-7,CASEGAAGFYEQYF,TGTGCCAGCGAGGGGGCGGCTGGATTCTACGAGCAGTACTTC
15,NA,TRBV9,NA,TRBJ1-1,CASSVGSGGLPEAFF,TGTGCCAGCAGCGTAGGTTCGGGGGGACTTCCTGAAGCTTTCTTT
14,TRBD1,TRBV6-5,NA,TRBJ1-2,CASSYQGGYYGYTF,TGTGCCAGCAGTTACCAGGGGGGTTACTATGGCTACACCTTC
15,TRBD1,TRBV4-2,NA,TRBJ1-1,CASSQVQGAGTEAFF,TGTGCCAGCAGCCAGGTGCAGGGGGCAGGCACTGAAGCTTTCTTT
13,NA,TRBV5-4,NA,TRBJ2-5,CASSRLSVETQYF,TGTGCCAGCAGCCGCCTCAGCGTAGAGACCCAGTACTTC
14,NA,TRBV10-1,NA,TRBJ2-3,CASSESTRGDTQYF,TGCGCCAGCAGTGAGTCGACTCGTGGGGATACGCAGTATTTT
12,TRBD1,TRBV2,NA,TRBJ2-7,CAREGQGYEQYF,TGTGCCAGGGAGGGACAGGGCTACGAGCAGTACTTC
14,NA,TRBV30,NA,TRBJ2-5,CAWSVTGRRETQYF,TGTGCCTGGAGTGTGACGGGGAGGAGGGAGACCCAGTACTTC
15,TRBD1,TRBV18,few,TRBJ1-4,CASSPPGQGEEKLFF,TGTGCCAGCTCACCACCGGGACAGGGGGAGGAAAAACTGTTTTTT
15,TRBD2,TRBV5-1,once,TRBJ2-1,CASSVSGSLINEQFF,TGCGCCAGCAGCGTTAGCGGGAGCTTGATCAATGAGCAGTTCTTC
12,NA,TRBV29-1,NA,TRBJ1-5,CSVSSWNQPQHF,TGCAGCGTTTCTAGTTGGAATCAGCCCCAGCATTTT
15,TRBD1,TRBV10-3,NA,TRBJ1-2,CAISGDRDKYDYETF,TGTGCCATCAGTGGTGACAGGGACAAATATGACTATGAAACCTTC
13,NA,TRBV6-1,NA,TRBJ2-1,CANSQGRSGEQFF,TGTGCCAACTCGCAGGGGCGTTCCGGGGAGCAGTTCTTC
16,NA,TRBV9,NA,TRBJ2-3,CASSVDPDWETDTQYF,TGTGCCAGCAGCGTAGACCCGGACTGGGAAACAGATACGCAGTATTTT
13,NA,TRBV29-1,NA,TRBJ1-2,CSVEIHQSYGYTF,TGCAGCGTTGAGATACACCAGTCCTATGGCTACACCTTC
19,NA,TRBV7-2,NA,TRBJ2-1,CASSLTAGIGPSSYNEQFF,TGTGCCAGCAGCCTAACGGCCGGGATAGGCCCCTCCTCCTACAATGAGCAGTTCTTC
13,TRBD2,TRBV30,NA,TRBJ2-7,CAWSHGLADEQYF,TGTGCCTGGAGCCATGGACTAGCGGACGAGCAGTACTTC
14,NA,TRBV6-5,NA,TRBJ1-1,CASSPYREGTEAFF,TGTGCCAGCAGTCCCTATAGGGAGGGCACTGAAGCTTTCTTT
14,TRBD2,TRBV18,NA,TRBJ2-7,CASSPSGGAYEQYF,TGTGCCAGCTCCCCTAGCGGAGGGGCCTACGAGCAGTACTTC
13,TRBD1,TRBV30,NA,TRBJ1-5,CAWSGQGNQPQHF,TGTGCCTGGAGTGGACAGGGGAATCAGCCCCAGCATTTT
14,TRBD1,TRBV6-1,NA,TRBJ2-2,CASRGTGLFEELFF,TGTGCCAGCAGAGGGACAGGGCTCTTCGAGGAGCTGTTTTTT
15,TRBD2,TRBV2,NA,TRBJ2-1,CASSLSSGPDNEQFF,TGTGCCAGCAGTCTGTCTAGCGGGCCAGACAATGAGCAGTTCTTC
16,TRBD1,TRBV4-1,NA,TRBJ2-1,CASSYRGRGSYNEQFF,TGCGCCAGCAGCTATCGCGGCAGGGGGTCCTACAATGAGCAGTTCTTC
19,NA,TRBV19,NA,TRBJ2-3,CASSSLGLDSAGVTDTQYF,TGTGCCAGTAGCTCATTGGGGCTTGATAGTGCAGGGGTGACAGATACGCAGTATTTT
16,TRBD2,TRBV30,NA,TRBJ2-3,CAWTKGKLAGIDTQYF,TGTGCCTGGACTAAAGGCAAACTAGCGGGGATAGATACGCAGTATTTT
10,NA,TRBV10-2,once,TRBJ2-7,CASSGGEQYF,TGCGCCAGCAGTGGAGGCGAGCAGTACTTC
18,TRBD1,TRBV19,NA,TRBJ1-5,CASSTNRDRLYSNQPQHF,TGTGCCAGTAGTACCAACCGGGACAGGCTATATAGCAATCAGCCCCAGCATTTT
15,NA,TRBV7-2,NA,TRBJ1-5,CASSLDAGAYQPQHF,TGTGCCAGCAGCTTGGACGCGGGGGCTTATCAGCCCCAGCATTTT
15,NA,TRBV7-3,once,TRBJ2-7,CASSLGGGMNYEQYF,TGTGCCAGCAGCTTAGGTGGCGGGATGAACTACGAGCAGTACTTC
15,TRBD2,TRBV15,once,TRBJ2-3,CATSGTSWRVDTQYF,TGTGCCACCAGCGGGACTAGTTGGAGGGTAGATACGCAGTATTTT
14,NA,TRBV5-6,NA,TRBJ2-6,CASSPLRGANVLTF,TGTGCCAGCAGCCCGTTGAGGGGGGCCAACGTCCTGACTTTC
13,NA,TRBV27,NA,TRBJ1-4,CASSPGWVEKLFF,TGTGCCAGCAGCCCAGGGTGGGTGGAAAAACTGTTTTTT
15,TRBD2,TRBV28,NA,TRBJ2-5,CASSLRREGLQTQYF,TGTGCCAGCAGTTTACGGCGGGAGGGCCTCCAGACCCAGTACTTC
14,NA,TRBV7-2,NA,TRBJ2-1,CASIPSSSYNEQFF,TGTGCCAGCATCCCGTCCAGCTCCTACAATGAGCAGTTCTTC
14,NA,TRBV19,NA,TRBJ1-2,CASSISQGLGGYTF,TGTGCCAGTAGTATTTCCCAGGGGTTGGGTGGCTACACCTTC
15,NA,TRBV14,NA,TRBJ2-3,CASSQRTTRWETQYF,TGTGCCAGCAGCCAGAGGACTACGAGGTGGGAAACGCAGTATTTT
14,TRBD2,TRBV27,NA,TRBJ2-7,CASTWGLGAYEQYF,TGTGCCAGCACCTGGGGACTAGGGGCCTACGAGCAGTACTTC